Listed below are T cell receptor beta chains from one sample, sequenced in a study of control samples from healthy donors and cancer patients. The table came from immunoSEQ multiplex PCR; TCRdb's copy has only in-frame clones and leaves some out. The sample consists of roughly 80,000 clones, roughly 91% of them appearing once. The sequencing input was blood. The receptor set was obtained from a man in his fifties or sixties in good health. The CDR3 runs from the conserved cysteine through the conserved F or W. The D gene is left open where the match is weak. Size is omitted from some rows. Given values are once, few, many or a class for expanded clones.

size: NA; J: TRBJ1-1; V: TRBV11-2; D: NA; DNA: TGTGCCAGCATCCCAGGGGTGCGGAACACTGAAGCTTTCTTT; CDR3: CASIPGVRNTEAFF
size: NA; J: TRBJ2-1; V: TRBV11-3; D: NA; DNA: TGTGCCAGCAGCTTAGGATTCCGGGGACGCAGCTCCTACAATGAGCAGTTCTTC; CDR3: CASSLGFRGRSSYNEQFF
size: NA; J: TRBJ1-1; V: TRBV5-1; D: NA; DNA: TGCGCCAGCAGCCCGGGAGGAGGGACTGAAGCTTTCTTT; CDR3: CASSPGGGTEAFF
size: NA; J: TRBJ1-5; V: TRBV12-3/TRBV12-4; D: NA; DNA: TGTGCCAGCAGCTTAGGTCAGCCCCAGCATTTT; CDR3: CASSLGQPQHF
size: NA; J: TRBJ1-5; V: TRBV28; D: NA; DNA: TGTGCCAGCAGTCCCCAGACAGGTTTTTCCCAGCCCCAGCATTTT; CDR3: CASSPQTGFSQPQHF
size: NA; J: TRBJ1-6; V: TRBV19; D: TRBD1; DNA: TGTGCCAGTAGCAACAGGGGGGAGAATTCACCCCTCCACTTT; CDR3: CASSNRGENSPLHF
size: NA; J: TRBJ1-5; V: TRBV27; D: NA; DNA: TGTGCCAGCAGTGGACGAGATCAGCCCCAGCATTTT; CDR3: CASSGRDQPQHF
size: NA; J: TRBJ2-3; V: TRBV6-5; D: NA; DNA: TGTGCCAGCCGGCGGAACAAATCAGGAGATACGCAGTATTTT; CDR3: CASRRNKSGDTQYF
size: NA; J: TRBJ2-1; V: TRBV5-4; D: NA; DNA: TGTGCCAGCACCCCCAGGGGGGGATTATACAATGAGCAGTTCTTC; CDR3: CASTPRGGLYNEQFF
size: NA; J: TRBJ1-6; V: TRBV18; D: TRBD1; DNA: TGTGCCAGCTCAAAAGACAGGGAAAATTCACCCCTCCACTTT; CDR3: CASSKDRENSPLHF
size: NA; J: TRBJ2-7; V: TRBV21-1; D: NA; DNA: TGTGCCAGCAGCAACACTATAAACCGGACTAGGAACTACGAGCAGTACTTC; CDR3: CASSNTINRTRNYEQYF
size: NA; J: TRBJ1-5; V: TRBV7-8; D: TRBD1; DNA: TGTGCCAGCAGCTTAGTTAGACAGGGACGGCAGCCCCAGCATTTT; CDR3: CASSLVRQGRQPQHF
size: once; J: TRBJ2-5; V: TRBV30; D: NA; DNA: TGTGCCTCGTCGAGGCTTGGGTACCAAGAGACCCAGTACTTC; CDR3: CASSRLGYQETQYF
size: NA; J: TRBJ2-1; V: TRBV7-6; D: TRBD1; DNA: TGTGCCAGCAGCTCCCAGACAGGGGAGAGCTCCTACAATGAGCAGTTCTTC; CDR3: CASSSQTGESSYNEQFF
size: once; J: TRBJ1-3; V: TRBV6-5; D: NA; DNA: TGTGCCAGCAGTTTGGTACATCGGGGAAACACCATATATTTT; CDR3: CASSLVHRGNTIYF
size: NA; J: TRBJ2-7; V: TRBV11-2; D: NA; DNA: TGTGCCAGCAGCTTAGTACGGACAGCCTCCTACGAGCAGTACTTC; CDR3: CASSLVRTASYEQYF
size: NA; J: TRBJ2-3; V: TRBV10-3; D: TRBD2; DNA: TGTGCCATCAGCGGACTAGCCCCCACAGATACGCAGTATTTT; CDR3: CAISGLAPTDTQYF
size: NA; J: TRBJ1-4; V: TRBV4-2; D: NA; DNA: TGTGCCAGCAGCCTTCAGGGTGCTAATGAAAAACTGTTTTTT; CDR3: CASSLQGANEKLFF
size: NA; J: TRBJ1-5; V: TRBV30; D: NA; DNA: TGTGCCTGGAGTTTTCGGGCAGGGTGGAATCAGCCCCAGCATTTT; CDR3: CAWSFRAGWNQPQHF
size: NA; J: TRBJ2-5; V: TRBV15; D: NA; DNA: TGTGCCACCAGCAGAGACGGAAAGACCCAGTACTTC; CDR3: CATSRDGKTQYF
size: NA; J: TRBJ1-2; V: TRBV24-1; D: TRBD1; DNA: TGTGCCACCAGTGATTCAGTAGGGACAGGCGCCCCGGACTATGGCTACACCTTC; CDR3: CATSDSVGTGAPDYGYTF
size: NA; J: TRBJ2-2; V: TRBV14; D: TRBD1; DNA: TGTGCCAGCAGAAGGGGACAGGGTTACAGCGGGGAGCTGTTTTTT; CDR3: CASRRGQGYSGELFF
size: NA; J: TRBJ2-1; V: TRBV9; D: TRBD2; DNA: TGTGCCAGCAGCGTAGCCAAGTGGACTAGCGGGGGTACACGCTCCTACAATGAGCAGTTCTTC; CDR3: CASSVAKWTSGGTRSYNEQFF
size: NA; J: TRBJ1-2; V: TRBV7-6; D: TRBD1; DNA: TGTGCCAGCAGCCCTGGGGACAGGGCGGCCTATGGCTACACCTTC; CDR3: CASSPGDRAAYGYTF
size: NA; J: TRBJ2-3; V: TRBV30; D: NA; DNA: TGTGCCTGCCCCCGGGACTGGCCTAGCACAGATACGCAGTATTTT; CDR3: CACPRDWPSTDTQYF
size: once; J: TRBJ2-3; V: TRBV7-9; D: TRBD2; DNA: TGTGCCAGCAGCTCCGGGACTAGCAGAACAGATACGCAGTATTTT; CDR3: CASSSGTSRTDTQYF
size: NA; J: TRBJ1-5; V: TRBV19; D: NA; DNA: TGTGCCAGTAGTATTCGAAGGGGGGGGATGGGCAATCAGCCCCAGCATTTT; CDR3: CASSIRRGGMGNQPQHF
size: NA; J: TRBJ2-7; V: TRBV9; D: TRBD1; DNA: TGTGCCAGCAGCGTAAGTCCGGGACAGATCTACGAGCAGTACTTC; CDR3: CASSVSPGQIYEQYF
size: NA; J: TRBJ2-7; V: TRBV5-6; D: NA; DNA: TGTGCCAGCTACCTCGATGGGGCCCGCTACGAGCAGTACTTC; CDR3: CASYLDGARYEQYF
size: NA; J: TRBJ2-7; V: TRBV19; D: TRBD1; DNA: TGTGCCAGTAGTTCGGCCGGGACAGGAGAGCAGTACTTC; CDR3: CASSSAGTGEQYF
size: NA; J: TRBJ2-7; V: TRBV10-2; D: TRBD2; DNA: TGCGCCAGCAAAGGGACTAGCGGGGGTTCCTACGAGCAGTACTTC; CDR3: CASKGTSGGSYEQYF
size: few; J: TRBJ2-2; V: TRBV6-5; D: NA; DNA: TGTGCCAGCAGTTTCTTTATATCCGGAGGGCCCGGGGAGCTGTTTTTT; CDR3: CASSFFISGGPGELFF
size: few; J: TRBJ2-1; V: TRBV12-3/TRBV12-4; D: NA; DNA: TGTGCCAGCGAGGGGGTTTTGTCTAAGCAGTTCTTC; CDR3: CASEGVLSKQFF
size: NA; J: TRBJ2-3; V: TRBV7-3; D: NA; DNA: TGTGCCAGCAGCTTAAACTCCGAATGGGGAGATACGCAGTATTTT; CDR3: CASSLNSEWGDTQYF
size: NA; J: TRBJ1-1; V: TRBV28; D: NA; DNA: TGTGCCAGCAGCCCTCCGGGACGCCCTCGGGGCACTGAAGCTTTCTTT; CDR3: CASSPPGRPRGTEAFF
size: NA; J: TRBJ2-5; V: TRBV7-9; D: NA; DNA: TGTGCCAGCAGCTTAGCTACTGGGGGGCAAGAGACCCAGTACTTC; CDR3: CASSLATGGQETQYF
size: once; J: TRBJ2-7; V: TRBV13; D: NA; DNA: TGTGCCAGCAGCTTTTCAGGGGCCTACGAGCAGTACTTC; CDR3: CASSFSGAYEQYF
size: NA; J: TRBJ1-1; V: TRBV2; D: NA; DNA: TGTGCCAGCAGGTGGGGGCAGATTATGAACACTGAAGCTTTCTTT; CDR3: CASRWGQIMNTEAFF
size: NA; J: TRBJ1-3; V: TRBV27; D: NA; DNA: TGTGCCAGCAGTTCCCGGATTGGAAACACCATATATTTT; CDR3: CASSSRIGNTIYF
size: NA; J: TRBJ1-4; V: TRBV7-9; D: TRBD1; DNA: TGTGCCAGCAGCCGTGGGTTAGGGACAGAGAATGAAAAACTGTTTTTT; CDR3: CASSRGLGTENEKLFF
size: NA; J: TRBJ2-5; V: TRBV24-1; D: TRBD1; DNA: TGTGCCACCAGTGATCCCGGGACAGGGCGCCAAGAGACCCAGTACTTC; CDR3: CATSDPGTGRQETQYF
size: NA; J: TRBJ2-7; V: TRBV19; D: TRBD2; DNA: TGTGCCAGTAGTGACGGGAGGAAGCAGTACTTC; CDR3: CASSDGRKQYF
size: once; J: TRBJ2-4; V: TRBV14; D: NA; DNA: TGTGCCAGCAGCCAGTCCGGGAGTGGCATTCAGTACTTC; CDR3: CASSQSGSGIQYF
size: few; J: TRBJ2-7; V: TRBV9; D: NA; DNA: TGTGCCAGCAGCGTAGGACGGAACGCCTACGAGCAGTACTTC; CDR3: CASSVGRNAYEQYF
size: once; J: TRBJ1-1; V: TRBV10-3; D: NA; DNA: TGTGCCATCAGTGAGGGCACTGAAGCTTTCTTT; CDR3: CAISEGTEAFF